The 28 T cell receptor beta chains below were found in one sample sequenced in a study of blood T cell repertoires in COVID-19. Sequencing was performed with immunoSEQ multiplex PCR; in TCRdb, only in-frame clones are kept and a portion is missing. The sample yields about 100,000 clones, around four fifths seen once. The sequenced sample consisted of peripheral blood. These receptors originate from a human donor in a cohort sampled during active COVID-19.

This clone was detected ten times or more. The J gene is TRBJ2-2, the V gene TRBV2; 7 positions match TRBD1. V lost 6 bases and J lost 4; bases outside the gene matches: 5. Germline CDR1 is SNHLY and CDR2 is FYNNEI. The CDR3 spans 14 residues. The chain's CDR3 is CASRVRGPTGELFF. The CDR3 coding sequence is TGTGCCAGCAGAGTAAGGGGGCCCACCGGGGAGCTGTTTTTT.

This clone was found once. The chain recombines TRBV25-1 with TRBJ1-2; D might be TRBD1 (5 bases). Trimming took off 4 bases at V and 4 bases at J, with 7 bases between the two ends. Germline loops: CDR1 MGHDK, CDR2 SYGVNS. The CDR3 consists of 12 residues. The DNA of the CDR3 is TGTGCCAGCAGTGCAGGGTTCTATGGCTACACCTTC. This translates into CASSAGFYGYTF.

The rearrangement links TRBV7-9 to TRBJ2-5; 8 bases are a match to TRBD2. The CDR3 consists of 15 residues. V lost 5 bases, J lost 3 bases, and 8 bases stayed unmatched. Germline CDR1 and CDR2: SEHNR and FQNEAQ (reference sequence). The CDR3 DNA is TGTGCCAGCAGCCCTGGGTTAGCGGGGAAAGAGACCCAGTACTTC. Encoded protein: CASSPGLAGKETQYF. The entire variable domain, with the rest obtained from reference TRBV7-9 and TRBJ2-5, is as follows: DTGVSQNPRHKITKRGQNVTFRCDPISEHNRLYWYRQTLGQGPEFLTYFQNEAQLEKSRLLSDRFSAERPKGSFSTLEIQRTEQGDSAMYLCASSPGLAGKETQYFGPGTRLLVL.

The rearrangement uses TRBV18 and TRBJ1-1, with 8 positions matching TRBD1. V lost 3 bases and J lost 1; bases outside the gene matches: 7. Per germline, CDR1 KGHSH and CDR2 LQKENI. This CDR3 has 16 amino acids. The CDR3 region is CASSPQGQGSNTEAFF. CDR3 DNA: TGTGCCAGCTCACCCCAAGGACAGGGTTCGAACACTGAAGCTTTCTTT.

This clone was counted between two and nine times. CDR3 nucleotide sequence: TGCGCCAGCAGTGAGACCAGGGGTTATACAGGGAAATCACCCCTCCACTTT. Protein sequence: CASSETRGYTGKSPLHF. This chain links TRBV10-2 with TRBJ1-6; TRBD1 is a possible D gene (6 bases). This CDR3 is built from 17 residues. V was trimmed by 2 bases and J by 10 bases, leaving 21 bases between them. Germline CDR1 is WSHSY and CDR2 is SAAADI.

The chain couples TRBV25-1 to TRBJ1-6, with D possibly matching TRBD1 (5 bases). V was shortened by 1 base and J by 7 bases, with 14 bases between the two germline ends. The germline V gene has CDR1 MGHDK and CDR2 SYGVNS. The CDR3 sequence is 16 residues long. The CDR3 region has the DNA TGTGCCAGCAGTGAATGGGGGGGGTCGCGGAATTCACCCCTCCACTTT. Translated, it gives CASSEWGGSRNSPLHF.

The chain is built from TRBV9 and TRBJ1-4; TRBD1 is a possible D gene (5 bases). Germline V gene sequence: CDR1 SGDLS, CDR2 YYNGEE. The V gene lost 0 bases and the J gene lost 8 bases, with 17 bases spanning the gap. The CDR3 contains 16 residues. CDR3 DNA sequence: TGTGCCAGCAGCGTAGCTGAGGGTCGGGGGACCGAAAAACTGTTTTTT. Protein sequence: CASSVAEGRGTEKLFF.

The CDR3 loop reads CASRRPQGVNYGYTF. The CDR3 DNA is TGTGCCAGCAGGCGACCCCAGGGGGTTAACTATGGCTACACCTTC. The chain couples TRBV6-6 to TRBJ1-2, with TRBD1 identical over 7 bases. The CDR3 consists of 15 residues. The germline V gene has CDR1 MNHNY and CDR2 SVGAGI (reference sequence). With 6 bases clipped from V and 1 base from J, the junction kept 8 bases outside the gene matches.

Only one count was recorded for this clone. The chain carries TRBV15 and TRBJ2-1; weak D call: TRBD1 (6 bases). The CDR3 totals 14 residues. Per germline, CDR1 LNHNV and CDR2 YYDKDF (reference sequence). Trimming pared 5 bases from V and 10 bases from J, leaving 18 bases between. The CDR3 DNA reads TGTGCCACCAGCGCCGGGACAAAATTAAGGGAGCAGTTCTTC. This gives the protein CATSAGTKLREQFF.

The chain is built from TRBV9 and TRBJ2-1; TRBD2 matches at 7 bases. This CDR3 region has 16 residues. Trimming cost V 4 bases and J 6 bases; bases outside gene matches: 13. Germline V gene data show CDR1 as SGDLS and CDR2 as YYNGEE. This chain's CDR3 is CASSPQTGGSFNEQFF. CDR3 sequence (DNA): TGTGCCAGCAGCCCACAAACGGGAGGATCATTCAATGAGCAGTTCTTC.

V is TRBV1 and J is TRBJ1-1; TRBD1, the table's D call, lacks a check against the DNA. TRBV1 is an annotated pseudogene. The CDR3 is 16 amino acids. The CDR3 protein is CTSSQDGHRVGTEAFF. The CDR3 coding sequence is TGCACCAGCAGCCAAGATGGCCACAGGGTGGGCACTGAAGCTTTCTTT.

The rearrangement joins TRBV6-5 to TRBJ2-3, with 10 nucleotides matching TRBD1. Germline CDR1 MNHEY, CDR2 SVGAGI. V gave up 7 bases and J gave up 4 bases; unmatched junction bases: 8. The CDR3 contains 15 residues. DNA of the CDR3: TGTGCCAGCAACCTCGGGGGACAGGGGTCAGATACGCAGTATTTT. It encodes CASNLGGQGSDTQYF.

The rearrangement uses TRBV5-1 and TRBJ2-3, with TRBD1 identical over 9 bases. The trim removed 7 bases at V and 4 bases at J, leaving 13 bases unmatched. CDR3 length: 16 residues. CDR1 and CDR2 (germline): SGHRS, YFSETQ. CDR3 coding DNA: TGCGCCAGCGCCAGGGTGGGACAGGGTATTTCAGATACGCAGTATTTT. Its translation: CASARVGQGISDTQYF.

The chain links TRBV7-3 to TRBJ2-5; a weak D match, TRBD2 (6 bases). From germline, CDR1 is SGHTA and CDR2 FQGTGA. The length of the CDR3 is 14 residues. Between the trimmed V and J ends, which lost 3 bases and 5 bases, there was a span of 13 bases. Here the CDR3 DNA reads TGTGCCAGCAGCTTGGGAGGTTTTATGGAGACCCAGTACTTC. It translates to CASSLGGFMETQYF.

The J gene is TRBJ1-6, the V gene TRBV10-3, with D hard to call. This CDR3 has 14 amino acids. The ends were cut back, 8 bases at V and 7 bases at J, with 15 bases in the middle. Germline V CDR1 and CDR2: ENHRY, SYGVKD. CDR3: CAIALDFLNSPLHF. The CDR3 region has the DNA TGTGCCATCGCATTGGACTTCCTGAATTCACCCCTCCACTTT.

The chain uses TRBV5-1 and TRBJ2-4, with D possibly matching TRBD1 (5 bases). Per germline, CDR1 SGHRS and CDR2 YFSETQ. V was cut by 0 bases and J by 0 bases, with 19 bases left in between. The CDR3 sequence is 19 residues long. CDR3 sequence reads: CASSLAGFPRVEAKNIQYF. The DNA of the CDR3 is TGCGCCAGCAGCTTGGCCGGGTTTCCCAGGGTGGAAGCCAAAAACATTCAGTACTTC.

This chain's CDR3 is CASSFAGGNTEAFF. The CDR3, as DNA: TGTGCCAGCAGCTTTGCGGGGGGTAACACTGAAGCTTTCTTT. This chain links TRBV7-3 with TRBJ1-1; perhaps TRBD1 as D (5 bases). The ends were cut back, 3 bases at V and 2 bases at J, with 10 bases in the middle. Germline CDR1 is SGHTA and CDR2 is FQGTGA. The CDR3 covers 14 residues. Combining the CDR3 with reference TRBV7-3 and TRBJ1-1 gives the whole variable domain GAGVSQTPSNKVTEKGKYVELRCDPISGHTALYWYRQSLGQGPEFLIYFQGTGAADDSGLPNDRFFAVRPEGSVSTLKIQRTERGDSAVYLCASSFAGGNTEAFFGQGTRLTVV.

A few counts support this clone. The chain links TRBV19 to TRBJ2-7, with TRBD1 matching over 8 bases. The V gene end was trimmed by 5 bases and the J gene end by 3 bases; junction bases not matched to a gene: 3. CDR3 length: 13 amino acids. Germline V gene data show CDR1 as LNHDA and CDR2 as SQIVND (reference sequence). The CDR3 nucleotides read TGTGCCAGTAGTTTCGACAGGGGCTACGAGCAGTACTTC. Translated, it gives CASSFDRGYEQYF. The whole variable domain, remainder taken from reference TRBV19 and TRBJ2-7, is DGGITQSPKYLFRKEGQNVTLSCEQNLNHDAMYWYRQDPGQGLRLIYYSQIVNDFQKGDIAEGYSVSREKKESFPLTVTSAQKNPTAFYLCASSFDRGYEQYFGPGTRLTVT.

The rearrangement links TRBV6-4 to TRBJ2-1; TRBD2 matches 7 bases. V shed 5 bases and J 5 bases; nucleotides not matched to a gene: 6. Germline V lookup: CDR1 MRHNA, CDR2 SNTAGT. This CDR3 spans 14 amino acids. The CDR3 DNA reads as TGTGCCAGCAGTCCCCAGGGAGGGCACAATGAGCAGTTCTTC. Encoded protein: CASSPQGGHNEQFF.

This clone was counted between two and nine times. V usage is TRBV19 and J usage is TRBJ1-5; D is possibly TRBD1 (6 bases). Per germline, CDR1 LNHDA and CDR2 SQIVND (reference sequence). V was shortened by 3 bases and J by 6 bases, with 15 bases between the two germline ends. The CDR3 is 15 amino acids. CDR3 region: CASSIGGLPGQPQHF. For the CDR3, the DNA is TGTGCCAGTAGTATCGGGGGGCTCCCAGGTCAGCCCCAGCATTTT. Using reference TRBV19 and TRBJ1-5 for the parts outside the CDR3, the full variable domain is DGGITQSPKYLFRKEGQNVTLSCEQNLNHDAMYWYRQDPGQGLRLIYYSQIVNDFQKGDIAEGYSVSREKKESFPLTVTSAQKNPTAFYLCASSIGGLPGQPQHFGDGTRLSIL.

J is TRBJ2-7 and V is TRBV7-6; tentatively, D is TRBD1 (5 bases). The V gene lost 3 bases and the J gene lost 5 bases, with 14 bases spanning the gap. Germline loops: CDR1 SGHVS, CDR2 FNYEAQ. This CDR3 region has 14 residues. The CDR3 nucleotides are TGTGCCAGCAGCTTGCAGCAGGGTCCGAACGAGCAGTACTTC. Its translation: CASSLQQGPNEQYF.

The rearrangement joins TRBV6-4 to TRBJ2-2, with 8 nucleotides matching TRBD2. Germline trimming cut 5 bases from V and 0 bases from J; bases unmatched to any gene: 8. CDR3 size: 17 residues. Per germline, CDR1 MRHNA and CDR2 SNTAGT. The CDR3 region is CASSPNSGAANTGELFF. The CDR3 nucleotides are TGTGCCAGCAGTCCTAATAGCGGGGCCGCGAACACCGGGGAGCTGTTTTTT.

This clone was seen a few times. The genes are TRBV12-3 or TRBV12-4 and TRBJ2-3; tentative D call: TRBD1 (5 bases). The length of the CDR3 is 11 residues. The V gene lost 0 bases and the J gene lost 14 bases, with 9 bases spanning the gap. The CDR3 reads CASSLAGQTYF. DNA of the CDR3: TGTGCCAGCAGTTTAGCGGGGCAGACGTATTTT.

This clone appeared a few times. The chain carries TRBV7-3 and TRBJ2-2, with D possibly TRBD2 on 7 matching bases. The germline V gene has CDR1 SGHTA and CDR2 FQGTGA. The CDR3 runs to 17 residues. V was cut by 4 bases and J by 7 bases, with 22 bases left in between. The CDR3 coding sequence is TGTGCCAGCAGCTCCCTGGGAGGGGGGGCCCGGTTCGGGGAGCTGTTTTTT. Translated: CASSSLGGGARFGELFF.

DNA of the CDR3: TGTGCCAGCAGCGTTGGGGACAGGGATTCACCCCTCCACTTT. Protein sequence: CASSVGDRDSPLHF. The V and J genes are TRBV9 and TRBJ1-6, with 9 bases identical to TRBD1. Germline assignment: CDR1 SGDLS and CDR2 YYNGEE. This CDR3 is 14 amino acids long. V was pared by 2 bases and J by 8 bases, with 2 bases of the junction left unmatched.

In this sample, this clone turned up a few times. The rearrangement links TRBV10-2 to TRBJ1-2, with 8 nucleotides matching TRBD1. After removal of 3 bases from V and 8 bases from J, the junction contained 11 bases not matched to a gene. This CDR3 comprises 15 residues. Germline CDR1 is WSHSY and CDR2 is SAAADI. This chain's CDR3 is CASSDAGGRGRGYTF. In DNA, the CDR3 is TGCGCCAGCAGTGATGCAGGGGGCCGAGGTCGGGGCTACACCTTC.

This clone was seen a single time. This chain joins TRBV5-1 and TRBJ1-1, with D hard to call. The V gene lost 4 bases and the J gene lost 2 bases, with 9 bases spanning the gap. The CDR3 has 13 amino acids. Germline V lookup: CDR1 SGHRS, CDR2 YFSETQ. The CDR3 loop reads CASSLGSNTEAFF. CDR3 bases: TGCGCCAGCAGCCTAGGATCTAACACTGAAGCTTTCTTT.

The J gene is TRBJ2-7, the V gene TRBV30; 7 nucleotides agree with TRBD1. The junction had 16 bases not matched to a gene; V was cut back by 1 base and J by 7 bases. Germline CDR1 reads GTSNPN; CDR2 reads SVGIG (reference sequence). The CDR3 length is 16 residues. CDR3 sequence: CAWSGNPGGMAYEQYF. DNA of the CDR3: TGTGCCTGGAGTGGTAACCCAGGGGGTATGGCATATGAGCAGTACTTC.